The 20 T cell receptor beta chains below come from one sample, sequenced in a study of HIV-infected children after antiretroviral therapy interruption. A 3' RACE protocol on RNA, with unique molecular identifiers, produced the TCR library. TCRdb independently ran MiXCR on the 3' RACE reads; one entry per CDR3 protein. The table includes approximately 89,000 distinct CDR3 sequences, about 7% detected once. The treatment denotes: PENTA 11 planned treatment interruption arm or continuous ART arm. The sample here was CD45RA+ CD4+ T cells from PBMCs, pooled from several time points, taken from a donor given antiretroviral therapy, either interrupted or continuous. Sample subset: naive CD4+ CD45RA+ CD45RO- T cells. These receptors were taken from a pool of human donors with HIV.

This clonotype was detected only a few times. J is TRBJ2-7 and V is TRBV5-5; 8 bases fit TRBD1. Germline CDR1 and CDR2: SGHKS and YYEKEE (reference sequence). CDR3 length: 14 amino acids. Trimming at V came to 0 bases and at J to 2 bases, leaving 1 base not matched to a gene. The CDR3 DNA reads as TGTGCCAGCAGCTTGGCGACAGGGGCCTACGAGCAGTACTTC. It specifies CASSLATGAYEQYF.

As concerns this clonotype: Germline and junction disagree at one end, which may indicate a read error. The chain combines TRBV5-1 with TRBJ1-1; D unresolved. The CDR3 has 13 residues. Looked up from germline, CDR1 is SGHRS and CDR2 is YFSETQ. CDR3 protein: CASSSYVNTEAFF. CDR3 nucleotide sequence: TGTGCCAGCAGCTCGTACGTGAACACTGAAGCTTTCTTT.

The rearrangement links TRBV29-1 to TRBJ2-5, with D perhaps matching TRBD2 (5 bases). The V end was cut by 5 bases, the J end by 4 bases, with 11 bases between. Germline CDR1 is SQVTM and CDR2 is ANQGSEA. The CDR3 contains 12 residues. CDR3 in amino acids: CSVRRGLETQYF. The DNA for the CDR3 is TGCAGCGTTCGCCGGGGTTTAGAGACCCAGTACTTC.

This clonotype was detected ten times or more. The chain employs TRBV7-6 and TRBJ2-7; 8 bases match TRBD1. The CDR3 loop spans 14 amino acids. Germline V gene lookup returns CDR1 SGHVS and CDR2 FNYEAQ. V was pared by 4 bases and J by 4 bases, with 6 bases of the junction left unmatched. CDR3 protein: CASSSRQGSYEQYF. The DNA of the CDR3 is TGTGCCAGCAGCTCCCGACAGGGGTCGTACGAGCAGTACTTC.

This clonotype came up many times. V usage is TRBV28 and J usage is TRBJ1-2; the match to TRBD1 covers 9 bases. Germline values: CDR1 MDHEN, CDR2 SYDVKM. Trimming removed 4 bases from V and 4 bases from J; junction bases left unmatched: 13. This CDR3 has 17 residues. This CDR3 is CASSSPTGTGMTYGYTF. The CDR3 DNA follows: TGTGCCAGCAGTTCGCCTACCGGGACAGGGATGACCTATGGCTACACCTTC.

This clonotype was seen repeatedly, ten times or more. The rearrangement links TRBV19 to TRBJ2-1, with 7 bases that match TRBD2. J lost 1 base, V lost 7 bases, and 10 bases had no gene match. Per the germline V gene, CDR1 is LNHDA and CDR2 is SQIVND (reference sequence). The CDR3 runs 16 residues. CDR3: CASTPPASGSYNEQFF. DNA of the CDR3: TGTGCCAGTACCCCCCCCGCTAGCGGATCCTACAATGAGCAGTTCTTC.

This clonotype was recorded at least ten times. This sequence joins TRBV19 and TRBJ1-5; a weak D match, TRBD1 (5 bases). This CDR3 is 16 amino acids long. CDR1 is LNHDA, CDR2 SQIVND, per germline (reference sequence). V was clipped by 7 bases and J by 2 bases, with 18 bases between them. The CDR3 loop is CASTPRDLHGNQPQHF. As DNA, the CDR3 is TGTGCCAGTACCCCCCGGGACCTACATGGCAATCAGCCCCAGCATTTT.

The table lists this clonotype with many counts. This chain uses TRBV3-1 with TRBJ1-2; a weak D match, TRBD1 (6 bases). The CDR3 totals 13 residues. The germline V gene has CDR1 LGHDT and CDR2 YNNKEL (reference sequence). V lost 1 base to trimming and J lost 6 bases, with 9 bases between them. The CDR3 region has the DNA TGTGCCAGCAGCCAAGTAGAGGGGGATGGCTACACCTTC. It specifies CASSQVEGDGYTF.

This clonotype was seen a handful of times. The chain uses TRBV5-1 and TRBJ2-3; possibly TRBD2 for D (5 bases). V was clipped by 0 bases and J by 1 base, with 9 bases between them. The germline V gene has CDR1 SGHRS and CDR2 YFSETQ. This CDR3 region has 15 residues. CDR3: CASSLALVGTDTQYF. CDR3 DNA: TGCGCCAGCAGCTTGGCACTAGTGGGCACAGATACGCAGTATTTT.

This clonotype was detected many times. This sequence joins TRBV4-1 and TRBJ1-1; 9 nucleotides align to TRBD1. There are 15 residues in the CDR3. CDR1 and CDR2 from the germline V gene are MGHRA and YSYEKL. Trimming removed 3 bases from V and 0 bases from J; junction bases left unmatched: 2. The CDR3 here is CASSHRQGVNTEAFF. The CDR3 coding sequence is TGCGCCAGCAGCCACAGACAGGGGGTGAACACTGAAGCTTTCTTT.

This clonotype showed up many times. A read error may explain this, as a much larger clone is one base away. The chain couples TRBV12-3 or TRBV12-4 to TRBJ1-4; D call uncertain. Trimming stripped 3 bases from V and 7 bases from J, with 3 bases between. The CDR3 contains 11 residues. This chain's CDR3 is CASSFGEKLFF. CDR3 nucleotides: TGTGCCAGCAGTTTTGGTGAAAAACTGTTTTTT.

This clonotype was counted only a few times. V is TRBV18 and J is TRBJ2-7; TRBD1 might be the D (5 bases). The CDR3 is made up of 17 amino acids. V was pared by 5 bases and J by 0 bases, with 20 bases between. CDR1 and CDR2 from the germline V gene are KGHSH and LQKENI. The CDR3 protein is CASSSLPTELNSYEQYF. Written as DNA, the CDR3 is TGTGCCAGCTCATCCCTCCCGACAGAACTTAACTCCTACGAGCAGTACTTC.

This clonotype has a count of ten or more. The rearrangement uses TRBV7-9 and TRBJ2-4; D is unclear. V gave up 5 bases and J gave up 0 bases, with 11 bases separating them. Germline CDR1 is SEHNR and CDR2 is FQNEAQ (reference sequence). The CDR3 covers 15 residues. DNA for the CDR3: TGTGCCAGCAGCCCTGAATCGCTAGCCAAAAACATTCAGTACTTC. Protein product: CASSPESLAKNIQYF.

In this sample, this clonotype turned up many times. The rearrangement links TRBV10-1 to TRBJ1-4, with D tentatively TRBD1 (5 bases). Germline values: CDR1 WNHNN, CDR2 SYGVQD (reference sequence). Trimming cost V 7 bases and J 8 bases, with 11 bases left between them. The CDR3 spans 12 residues. The CDR3 DNA sequence: TGCGCCAGCAAACCGGGACGGGAAAAACTGTTTTTT. Its protein is CASKPGREKLFF.

This clonotype was counted between two and nine times. The chain combines TRBV14 with TRBJ1-2; D unclear. V dropped 0 bases and J dropped 4 bases, with 6 bases sitting between them. CDR1 is SGHDN, CDR2 FVKESK, per germline. The CDR3 loop spans 13 amino acids. The DNA for the CDR3 is TGTGCCAGCAGCCAAGAGGAGGGCTATGGCTACACCTTC. Translation gives CASSQEEGYGYTF.

With regard to this clonotype: This may be a read error, as it is one base from a much larger clone. The chain combines TRBV5-4 with TRBJ2-3; maybe TRBD2 (7 bases). This CDR3 comprises 15 residues. Germline V gives CDR1 SGHNT, CDR2 YYREEE (reference sequence). The CDR3 reads CASSLVGGPTDSQYF. The DNA for the CDR3 is TGTGCCAGCAGCTTGGTCGGGGGGCCCACAGATTCGCAGTATTTT.

The chain is built from TRBV5-1 and TRBJ1-1; TRBD1 might be the D (5 bases). CDR1 and CDR2 from the germline V gene are SGHRS and YFSETQ. The CDR3 spans 15 residues. The V and J ends lost 3 bases and 2 bases respectively, with 14 bases between them. The chain's CDR3 is CASSSPGGGNTEAFF. The CDR3 nucleotides are TGCGCCAGCAGCTCCCCCGGGGGGGGTAACACTGAAGCTTTCTTT.

Remarks on this clonotype: A read error is likely, as this CDR3 ends without the conserved phenylalanine or tryptophan. CDR3 amino acids: CASSQVHLAGVIQETQYL. Written as DNA, the CDR3 is TGCGCCAGCAGCCAAGTACACCTAGCGGGGGTAATACAAGAGACCCAGTACTTA. The chain carries TRBV4-1 and TRBJ2-5; 10 positions match TRBD2. CDR1 and CDR2 (germline): MGHRA, YSYEKL. Losses at the gene ends were 1 base for V and 2 bases for J; bases not matched to a gene: 10. The CDR3 consists of 18 residues.

This clonotype was counted many times. V and J are TRBV3-1 and TRBJ1-1; D is possibly TRBD1 (5 bases). The V end lost 4 bases, the J end lost 6 bases, and 12 bases lay between the germline ends. The CDR3 is 13 amino acids. CDR1 LGHDT and CDR2 YNNKEL come from the germline V gene (reference sequence). Here the CDR3 reads CASSRQGAAEAFF. CDR3 DNA sequence: TGTGCCAGCAGCCGGCAGGGTGCTGCTGAAGCTTTCTTT.

In its sample, this clonotype was seen many times. This rearrangement joins TRBV12-3 or TRBV12-4 to TRBJ1-5; D is uncertain. CDR3 length: 14 residues. V lost 3 bases, J lost 2 bases, and 8 bases lay in between. The CDR3: CASSLGSGNQPQHF. As DNA, the CDR3 is TGTGCCAGCAGTTTGGGCAGTGGCAATCAGCCCCAGCATTTT.